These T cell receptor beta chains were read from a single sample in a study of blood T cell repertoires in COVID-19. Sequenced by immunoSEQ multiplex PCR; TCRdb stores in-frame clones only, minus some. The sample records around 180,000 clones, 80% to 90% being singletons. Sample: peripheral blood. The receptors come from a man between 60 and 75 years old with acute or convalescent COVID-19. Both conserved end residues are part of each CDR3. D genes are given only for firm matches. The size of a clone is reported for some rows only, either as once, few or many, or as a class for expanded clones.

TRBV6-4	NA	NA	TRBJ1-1	TGTGCCAGCACGAACCGGGACATGTACCGCTTATTCCCTGAAGCTTTCTTT	CASTNRDMYRLFPEAFF
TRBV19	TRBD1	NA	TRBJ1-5	TGTGCCAGTAGTCCGGGACAGGGTGGGGGTCAGCCCCAGCATTTT	CASSPGQGGGQPQHF
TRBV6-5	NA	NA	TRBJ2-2	TGTGCCAGCCGGAGGAACACCGGGGAGCTGTTTTTT	CASRRNTGELFF
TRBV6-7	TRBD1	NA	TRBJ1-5	TGTGCCAGCAGCGGGACAGAGCCCAATCAGCCCCAGCATTTT	CASSGTEPNQPQHF
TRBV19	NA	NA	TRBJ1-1	TGTGCCAGTAGTACGGGGATCGCGGCAGGGAGGACTGAAGCTTTCTTT	CASSTGIAAGRTEAFF
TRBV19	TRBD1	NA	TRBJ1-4	TGTGCCAGTAGCCTCGGGACAGTCAAGGAAAAACTGTTTTTT	CASSLGTVKEKLFF
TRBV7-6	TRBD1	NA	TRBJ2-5	TGTGCCAGCAGCTCCGGGACAGGGGCAGAGACCCAGTACTTC	CASSSGTGAETQYF
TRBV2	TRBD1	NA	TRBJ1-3	TGTGCCAGCAGACTCATCAGGGGGCTCCACTCTGGAAACACCATATATTTT	CASRLIRGLHSGNTIYF
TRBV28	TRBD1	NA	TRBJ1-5	TGTGCCAGCAGTTTACAAAGACAGGGTCGGCAGCCCCAGCATTTT	CASSLQRQGRQPQHF
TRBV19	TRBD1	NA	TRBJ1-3	TGTGCCAGTAGTACCCTTGACAGGGCCTACTCTGGAAACACCATATATTTT	CASSTLDRAYSGNTIYF
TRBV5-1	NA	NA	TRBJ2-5	TGCGCCAGCACACGGGACTTACAAGAGACCCAGTACTTC	CASTRDLQETQYF
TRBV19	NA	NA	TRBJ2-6	TGTGCCAGTAGTATAGTACTGATCTCTGGGGCCAACGTCCTGACTTTC	CASSIVLISGANVLTF
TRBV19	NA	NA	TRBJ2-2	TGTGCCAGTTGTAAGGACATACCGAACACCGGGGAGCTGTTTTTT	CASCKDIPNTGELFF
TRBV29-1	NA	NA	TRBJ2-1	TGCAGCGTTGAAGCAAGGTGGGCCAATGAGCAGTTCTTC	CSVEARWANEQFF
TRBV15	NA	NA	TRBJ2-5	TGTGCCACCAGCAGACGTGGACAGCAAGAGACCCAGTACTTC	CATSRRGQQETQYF
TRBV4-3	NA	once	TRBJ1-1	TGCGCCAGCAGCCAAGTTACAGGGAACACTGAAGCTTTCTTT	CASSQVTGNTEAFF
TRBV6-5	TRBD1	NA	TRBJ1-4	TGTGCCAGCAGCCTCGGGGGGACAGGGTCCGAAAAACTGTTTTTT	CASSLGGTGSEKLFF
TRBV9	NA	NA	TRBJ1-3	TGTGCCAGCAGCGTGGGAGGGAGCTCTGGAAACACCATATATTTT	CASSVGGSSGNTIYF
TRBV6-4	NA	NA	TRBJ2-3	TGTGCCAGCAGCCGAGTCGCACGGGGAGATACGCAGTATTTT	CASSRVARGDTQYF
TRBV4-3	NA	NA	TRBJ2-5	TGCGCCAGCAGCCCTGGACAGGGAGGGCAGGGAGAGACCCAGTACTTC	CASSPGQGGQGETQYF
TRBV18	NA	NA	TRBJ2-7	TGTGCCAGCTCACCCCCTGCCAGGGCCACAGGGAGCGAGCAGTACTTC	CASSPPARATGSEQYF
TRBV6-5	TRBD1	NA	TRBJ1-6	TGTGCCAGCAGTTTGAGGGACAGCAATTCACCCCTCCACTTT	CASSLRDSNSPLHF
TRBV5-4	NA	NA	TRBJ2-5	TGTGCCAGCAGCTTGGGGGCGGGAATCAAGGAAGAGACCCAGTACTTC	CASSLGAGIKEETQYF
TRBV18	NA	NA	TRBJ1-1	TGTGCCAGCTCACCGAACGCAGGGCCGGTCACTGAAGCTTTCTTT	CASSPNAGPVTEAFF
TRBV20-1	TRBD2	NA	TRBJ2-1	TGCAGTGCTAGTGCGGGAGAATACAATGAGCAGTTCTTC	CSASAGEYNEQFF
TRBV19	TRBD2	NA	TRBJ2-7	TGTGCCAGTAGTTTCCTCGGGGGGGAGCAGTACTTC	CASSFLGGEQYF
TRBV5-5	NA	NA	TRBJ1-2	TGTGCCAGCAGCAACACAATGACAGGTCTCTATGGCTACACCTTC	CASSNTMTGLYGYTF
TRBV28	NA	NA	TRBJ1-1	TGTGCCAGCAGCCAAGCCAAAGCTTTCTTT	CASSQAKAFF